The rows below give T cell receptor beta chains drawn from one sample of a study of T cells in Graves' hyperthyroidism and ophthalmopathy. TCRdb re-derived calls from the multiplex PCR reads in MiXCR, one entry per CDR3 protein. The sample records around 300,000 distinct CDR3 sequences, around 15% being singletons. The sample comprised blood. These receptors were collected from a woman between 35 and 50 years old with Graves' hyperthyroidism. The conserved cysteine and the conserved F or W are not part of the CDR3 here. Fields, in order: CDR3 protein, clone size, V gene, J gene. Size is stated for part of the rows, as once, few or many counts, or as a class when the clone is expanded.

CDR3aa: ASSITLAVSYEQY
abundance: few
v_gene: TRBV19
j_gene: TRBJ2-7

CDR3aa: ASSLFQLDYEQY
abundance: many
v_gene: TRBV28
j_gene: TRBJ2-7

CDR3aa: AISDWDRVFSPLH
abundance: few
v_gene: TRBV10-3
j_gene: TRBJ1-6

CDR3aa: ASSFPIIITSGRGLSTDTQY
abundance: many
v_gene: TRBV28
j_gene: TRBJ2-3

CDR3aa: ASGLVLGQIYEQY
abundance: many
v_gene: TRBV12-5
j_gene: TRBJ2-7

CDR3aa: ASSLTTGSDGELF
abundance: few
v_gene: TRBV7-9
j_gene: TRBJ2-2

CDR3aa: ASSTLSVGSGEKLF
abundance: many
v_gene: TRBV28
j_gene: TRBJ1-4

CDR3aa: ASSFRATQETQY
abundance: many
v_gene: TRBV28
j_gene: TRBJ2-5

CDR3aa: ASSGGQGRAQPQH
abundance: .
v_gene: TRBV2
j_gene: TRBJ1-5

CDR3aa: ATSAPRTSQLY
abundance: few
v_gene: TRBV24-1
j_gene: TRBJ2-5

CDR3aa: ASSTGLAGGSTQY
abundance: .
v_gene: TRBV7-2
j_gene: TRBJ2-3

CDR3aa: ASSLSRADEQY
abundance: many
v_gene: TRBV13
j_gene: TRBJ2-7

CDR3aa: ASSRDSVNTEAF
abundance: many
v_gene: TRBV28
j_gene: TRBJ1-1

CDR3aa: ASGILSGGPMF
abundance: few
v_gene: TRBV12-5
j_gene: TRBJ2-1

CDR3aa: ASSEGLAGVEQF
abundance: many
v_gene: TRBV7-2
j_gene: TRBJ2-1

CDR3aa: ASSQERRWGQETQY
abundance: .
v_gene: TRBV4-2
j_gene: TRBJ2-5

CDR3aa: ASSRGTTGYT
abundance: many
v_gene: TRBV11-2
j_gene: TRBJ1-2

CDR3aa: SASSLADRGYEQY
abundance: .
v_gene: TRBV20-1
j_gene: TRBJ2-7

CDR3aa: ASRGIFRGRKTQY
abundance: many
v_gene: TRBV27
j_gene: TRBJ2-5

CDR3aa: ASSNSWTGGETQY
abundance: few
v_gene: TRBV6-1
j_gene: TRBJ2-5

CDR3aa: ASKRDYGYT
abundance: many
v_gene: TRBV2
j_gene: TRBJ1-2

CDR3aa: ASRPTGANVLT
abundance: many
v_gene: TRBV11-3
j_gene: TRBJ2-6

CDR3aa: ASHTAAGPGDEQF
abundance: few
v_gene: TRBV5-1
j_gene: TRBJ2-1

CDR3aa: ASSLDQSYGYT
abundance: .
v_gene: TRBV7-9
j_gene: TRBJ1-2

CDR3aa: ASSVGGLVGAIQY
abundance: many
v_gene: TRBV7-9
j_gene: TRBJ2-5

CDR3aa: ASSQWVFYTEAF
abundance: .
v_gene: TRBV4-1
j_gene: TRBJ1-1

CDR3aa: ASSSRVGSSAF
abundance: many
v_gene: TRBV7-9
j_gene: TRBJ1-1

CDR3aa: ASSWGLAENTGELF
abundance: many
v_gene: TRBV11-3
j_gene: TRBJ2-2

CDR3aa: ASSIPRLAPASSYNEQF
abundance: many
v_gene: TRBV7-2
j_gene: TRBJ2-1

CDR3aa: ASSTDSSSGIEQF
abundance: .
v_gene: TRBV4-1
j_gene: TRBJ2-1

CDR3aa: ASSHGAGTINEQF
abundance: many
v_gene: TRBV4-2
j_gene: TRBJ2-1

CDR3aa: ASSSPTGKENGYT
abundance: .
v_gene: TRBV28
j_gene: TRBJ1-2

CDR3aa: ASRQAGQGLGTEAF
abundance: many
v_gene: TRBV27
j_gene: TRBJ1-1

CDR3aa: ASSPHSGGTEAF
abundance: many
v_gene: TRBV12-3/TRBV12-4
j_gene: TRBJ1-1

CDR3aa: ASSQDTGYGYT
abundance: many
v_gene: TRBV7-9
j_gene: TRBJ1-2

CDR3aa: ASSMWNTDTQY
abundance: many
v_gene: TRBV2
j_gene: TRBJ2-3

CDR3aa: SASSQINQPQH
abundance: many
v_gene: TRBV20-1
j_gene: TRBJ1-5

CDR3aa: ASTGLRQGADGYGYT
abundance: many
v_gene: TRBV19
j_gene: TRBJ1-2

CDR3aa: ASSQGDRVSYNEQF
abundance: .
v_gene: TRBV4-1
j_gene: TRBJ2-1

CDR3aa: SARYGALYEQY
abundance: many
v_gene: TRBV20-1
j_gene: TRBJ2-7

CDR3aa: ASSQGRSDTQY
abundance: few
v_gene: TRBV4-1
j_gene: TRBJ2-3

CDR3aa: AIRVVGNTGELF
abundance: many
v_gene: TRBV10-3
j_gene: TRBJ2-2

CDR3aa: ASSLGSGPYNEQY
abundance: few
v_gene: TRBV5-1
j_gene: TRBJ2-7

CDR3aa: ASSLDRNNSPLH
abundance: once
v_gene: TRBV10-1
j_gene: TRBJ1-6

CDR3aa: ASSTGTPRGIAKNIQY
abundance: many
v_gene: TRBV28
j_gene: TRBJ2-4

CDR3aa: ASSGPGNTEAF
abundance: many
v_gene: TRBV2
j_gene: TRBJ1-1

CDR3aa: ASLGTVEKLF
abundance: many
v_gene: TRBV2
j_gene: TRBJ1-4

CDR3aa: ASSLEAGGGQETQY
abundance: .
v_gene: TRBV5-1
j_gene: TRBJ2-5